The sequence of this TCR beta chain was determined in a study of PD-1 blockade in classical Hodgkin lymphoma. Study-wide results and limits: A significant rise in TCR diversity was seen by C4D1 for CD4+ cells but not for CD8+ cells. Newly diagnosed patients were said to have less baseline TCR diversity than healthy donors did. Patients starting nivolumab less than 1 year after ASCT had lower diversity and were excluded from later analyses. Repertoire difference causes, possibly disease activity or prior therapy, remain undefined.

Repertoires were generated with immunoSEQ multiplex PCR, while TCRdb's copy carries only in-frame clones and drops some. The table includes about 37,000 clones, 70% to 80% detected once. Notes on this clone: As yet, its antigen is unknown.

V was clipped by 8 bases and J by 4 bases, with 10 bases between them. This CDR3 has 12 residues. Germline V gene data show CDR1 as SNHLY and CDR2 as FYNNEI. Each of the patients experienced relapse following autologous stem cell transplantation, and their brentuximab vedotin exposure differed. This clonotype was sampled from a human donor with classical Hodgkin lymphoma. This chain joins TRBV2 and TRBJ2-3, with a possible D match to TRBD2 (6 bases). The sample in question was peripheral blood mononuclear cells (PBMCs), obtained at baseline. The DNA of the CDR3 is TGTGCCAGCGGGAGGAGGGCAGATACGCAGTATTTT. It encodes CASGRRADTQYF.